The next 5 T cell receptor beta chains were all read from a single sample in a study of vaccination and CD4 T cells after COVID-19 (dated by TCRdb to between 2020 and 2023). Explained via the paper, the treatment or condition label denotes: 10-day PBMC culture with coronavirus spike peptide pools or control peptides (ViraFEST assay). Receptors were amplified or captured by PCR. The sequencing machine was an Illumina iSeq 100. TCR sequencing of DNA from cultured CD4+ T cells used the Oncomine TCR Beta short-read assay at the Johns Hopkins FTIC core. TCRdb trimmed public reads at Q25 via fastp, called clones via MiXCR and kept in-frame beta chains. Entries that share a CDR3 protein sequence are merged under the most common genes and DNA. The sample records around 16,000 distinct CDR3 sequences, about 50% of which are singletons. In total, the top ten clones hold 12% of the sample. Which antigens these TCRs recognize remains unknown.

The material sequenced was CD4+ T cells from blood, cultured in vitro. These receptors were collected from a human donor who had recovered from COVID-19.

The chain is built from TRBV5-5 and TRBJ2-7; D is possibly TRBD2 (7 bases). Germline CDR1 and CDR2: SGHKS and YYEKEE (reference sequence). V lost 4 bases, J lost 6 bases, and 14 bases lay in between. The CDR3 extends over 13 amino acids. CDR3 DNA sequence: TGTGCCAGCAGCCCGAGGGGGGGTCGCGAGCAGTACTTC. This codes for CASSPRGGREQYF. Supplemented by reference TRBV5-5 and TRBJ2-7, the full variable domain reads DAGVTQSPTHLIKTRGQQVTLRCSPISGHKSVSWYQQVLGQGPQFIFQYYEKEERGRGNFPDRFSARQFPNYSSELNVNALLLGDSALYLCASSPRGGREQYFGPGTRLTVT.

J is TRBJ1-2 and V is TRBV6-2 or TRBV6-3, with 11 positions matching TRBD1. The ends lost 6 bases at V and 1 base at J; junction bases unmatched: 4. The CDR3 loop spans 15 amino acids. Germline V CDR1 and CDR2: MNHEY, SVGEGT. The CDR3: CASRTGTGGNYGYTF. CDR3 DNA: TGTGCCAGCAGGACCGGGACAGGGGGTAACTATGGCTACACCTTC.

This clonotype was detected only once. The CDR3 sequence is CSAKNGEQFF. Here the CDR3 DNA reads TGCAGTGCTAAAAACGGAGAGCAGTTCTTC. The chain couples TRBV20-1 to TRBJ2-1; no clear D gene. The CDR3 has 10 residues. The germline V gene has CDR1 DFQATT and CDR2 SNEGSKA (reference sequence). With 4 bases removed from V and 10 bases from J, the gap between germline ends came to 8 bases.

The chain employs TRBV20-1 and TRBJ2-7, with TRBD2 identical over 7 bases. Germline V gives CDR1 DFQATT, CDR2 SNEGSKA (reference sequence). The CDR3 length is 15 residues. The V segment lost 0 bases and the J segment 9 bases; nucleotides outside the gene matches: 14. The CDR3 region is CSARDGGRDWEGQYF. CDR3 nucleotides: TGCAGTGCTAGAGATGGGGGACGGGATTGGGAGGGGCAGTACTTC.

Comments on this clonotype: At one boundary the junction diverges from the germline segment, which might be a read error. The chain carries TRBV11-3 and TRBJ2-5; D may be TRBD1 or TRBD2 (5 bases each). The CDR3 spans 14 residues. CDR1 is SGHNT, CDR2 YENEEA, per germline. The CDR3 loop is CAGSLVGVGQTQYF. The DNA of the CDR3 is TGTGCCGGCAGCTTAGTCGGGGTGGGACAGACCCAGTACTTC.